This T cell receptor (beta chain) was sequenced in a study of blood T cell repertoires in COVID-19. Turning to the study itself: From the United States, Italy and Spain came samples of acute and convalescent COVID-19.

Enrollment of patients from Seattle took place during active infection, with longitudinal follow-up. TCRdb keeps only in-frame clones here, not all; method: immunoSEQ multiplex PCR. The sample records around 400,000 clones, 70% to 90% being singletons. The CDR3 extends over 13 amino acids. Germline-derived CDR1 and CDR2 are MNHNS and SASEGT. V was shortened by 3 bases and J by 7 bases, with 12 bases between the two germline ends. The origin of this receptor is a woman aged 25 to 39 with COVID-19, enrolled during active disease. Sequences were obtained from peripheral blood. The chain has TRBV6-1 and TRBJ2-5, with D unresolved. CDR3 nucleotides: TGTGCCAGCAGTGACAGACTTTCGGGGACCCAGTACTTC. Amino acids: CASSDRLSGTQYF.